Below, 15 T cell receptor beta chains from the same sample are listed, as sequenced in a study of blood T cell repertoires in COVID-19. Sequenced by immunoSEQ multiplex PCR; TCRdb stores in-frame clones only, minus some. The sample comprises tens of thousands of clones, over 75% of which are singletons, and 9.5% to 15% rests with the top ten. Sample: peripheral blood. The receptors originated from a human donor in a cohort sampled during active COVID-19.

The chain couples TRBV4-2 to TRBJ2-7; D ambiguous. The CDR3 sequence is 16 residues long. V shed 0 bases and J shed 0 bases, with 12 bases lying between them. Germline CDR1 reads LGHNA; CDR2 reads YNFKEQ. The CDR3 DNA reads as TGTGCCAGCAGCCAAGAATTGGCCAGAAGCTCCTACGAGCAGTACTTC. This encodes CASSQELARSSYEQYF.

The chain links TRBV6-6 to TRBJ2-1; TRBD2 agrees at 7 bases. V lost 0 bases and J lost 9; bases outside the gene matches: 2. The CDR3 has 13 amino acids. Germline V gene data show CDR1 as MNHNY and CDR2 as SVGAGI (reference sequence). CDR3 in DNA: TGTGCCAGCAGTTACTCCGGCGGGGGTGAGCAGTTCTTC. Protein sequence: CASSYSGGGEQFF.

The rearrangement links TRBV30 to TRBJ2-7; the D gene is possibly TRBD2 (6 bases). V dropped 4 bases and J dropped 7 bases, with 17 bases sitting between them. Germline V gene data show CDR1 as GTSNPN and CDR2 as SVGIG (reference sequence). The CDR3 is 13 residues long. The CDR3 reads CAWTPGVIWEQYF. The CDR3 DNA follows: TGTGCCTGGACCCCGGGAGTGATTTGGGAGCAGTACTTC.

V and J are TRBV29-1 and TRBJ2-3; the D gene is possibly TRBD2 (5 bases). The CDR3 is made up of 13 amino acids. The germline V gene encodes CDR1 SQVTM and CDR2 ANQGSEA. Trimming took 3 bases from V and 0 from J, leaving 7 bases between them. Written as DNA, the CDR3 is TGCAGCGTTGAGGGAGCCAGCACAGATACGCAGTATTTT. This encodes CSVEGASTDTQYF.

The V and J genes are TRBV9 and TRBJ2-3; the match to TRBD1 covers 7 bases. After removal of 3 bases from V and 0 bases from J, the junction contained 4 bases not matched to a gene. This CDR3 region has 15 residues. CDR1 SGDLS and CDR2 YYNGEE come from the germline V gene. The CDR3 reads CASSEGDRSTDTQYF. CDR3 nucleotides: TGTGCCAGCAGCGAGGGGGACAGAAGCACAGATACGCAGTATTTT.

The genes are TRBV20-1 and TRBJ1-1; 9 nucleotides match TRBD1. Per the germline V gene, CDR1 is DFQATT and CDR2 is SNEGSKA (reference sequence). The CDR3 extends over 15 amino acids. The V segment lost 3 bases and the J segment 1 base; nucleotides outside the gene matches: 6. The CDR3 here is CSASRPDRGNTEAFF. CDR3 in DNA: TGCAGTGCTAGTCGGCCGGACAGGGGGAACACTGAAGCTTTCTTT.

The rearrangement uses TRBV19 and TRBJ2-7, with 9 bases matching TRBD1. Germline CDR1 is LNHDA and CDR2 is SQIVND (reference sequence). CDR3 length: 13 residues. V lost 7 bases, J lost 6 bases, and 7 bases stayed unmatched. The chain's CDR3 is CASNYGTGSEQYF. In DNA, the CDR3 is TGTGCCAGTAACTACGGGACAGGGAGCGAGCAGTACTTC. Variable domain in full (rest from reference TRBV19 and TRBJ2-7): DGGITQSPKYLFRKEGQNVTLSCEQNLNHDAMYWYRQDPGQGLRLIYYSQIVNDFQKGDIAEGYSVSREKKESFPLTVTSAQKNPTAFYLCASNYGTGSEQYFGPGTRLTVT.

This chain connects TRBV7-9 to TRBJ1-5; TRBD1 might be the D (5 bases). V dropped 1 base and J dropped 7 bases, with 5 bases sitting between them. This CDR3 comprises 12 residues. The germline V gene has CDR1 SEHNR and CDR2 FQNEAQ (reference sequence). Here the CDR3 reads CASSLGGQPQHF. The CDR3 DNA reads as TGTGCCAGCAGCTTAGGGGGCCAGCCCCAGCATTTT.

The chain combines TRBV21-1 with TRBJ2-7; the DNA was not compared with TRBD2, the D call given in the table. TRBV21-1 represents a pseudogene. This CDR3 contains 14 residues. CDR3 bases: TGTGCCAGCAGCAGCCCGGGGGTCTCCTACGAGCAGTACTTC. It yields the protein CASSSPGVSYEQYF.

V and J are TRBV2 and TRBJ1-1; 10 nucleotides match TRBD1. Germline CDR1 reads SNHLY; CDR2 reads FYNNEI. Unmatched junction bases numbered 6, after V lost 7 bases and J lost 4 bases. The CDR3 runs 14 residues. CDR3 protein: CASTGQGVATEAFF. The CDR3 DNA follows: TGTGCCAGCACCGGACAGGGGGTGGCCACTGAAGCTTTCTTT.

CDR3 loop: CASRRGPTEAFF. DNA of the CDR3: TGTGCCAGCAGGAGGGGGCCCACTGAAGCTTTCTTT. V is TRBV6-5 and J is TRBJ1-1, with 7 nucleotides matching TRBD1. With 6 bases clipped from V and 4 bases from J, the junction kept 2 bases outside the gene matches. The CDR3 length is 12 residues. From germline, CDR1 is MNHEY and CDR2 SVGAGI.

This sequence joins TRBV9 and TRBJ2-1, with 9 positions matching TRBD1. Trimming took 5 bases from V and 10 from J; bases not matched to a gene: 10. CDR3 length: 14 amino acids. CDR1 is SGDLS and CDR2 is YYNGEE in the germline V gene. CDR3 DNA: TGTGCCAGCAGAGTAACCCCAGACAGGGGGGAGCAGTTCTTC. This gives the protein CASRVTPDRGEQFF.

J is TRBJ2-5 and V is TRBV11-1; the match to TRBD2 covers 7 bases. The CDR3 has 16 residues. With V trimmed by 8 bases and J by 2 bases, 14 bases remained unmatched. Per germline, CDR1 SGHAT and CDR2 FQDESV (reference sequence). The CDR3 spells CASVLTGGHLQETQYF. The CDR3 coding sequence is TGTGCCAGCGTCCTAACGGGAGGACACCTTCAAGAGACCCAGTACTTC.

The CDR3 protein is CASSPSRGVSTEAFF. The CDR3 region has the DNA TGTGCCAGCAGTCCCTCCCGGGGGGTTTCCACTGAAGCTTTCTTT. The chain recombines TRBV28 with TRBJ1-1; perhaps TRBD1 as D (5 bases). The CDR3 extends over 15 amino acids. CDR1 and CDR2 from the germline V gene are MDHEN and SYDVKM. Trimming removed 5 bases at V and 4 bases at J, with 17 bases between.

The chain recombines TRBV7-2 with TRBJ2-7, with a tentative D call TRBD2 (6 bases). Germline CDR1 is SGHTA and CDR2 is FQGNSA. The CDR3 loop spans 15 amino acids. Deletions cut 1 base from V and 6 bases from J, with 16 bases between. The CDR3 is CASSLVWGGGREQYF. As DNA, the CDR3 is TGTGCCAGCAGCTTAGTGTGGGGAGGCGGACGCGAGCAGTACTTC. The variable domain in full, with the rest retrieved from reference TRBV7-2 and TRBJ2-7, is GAGVSQSPSNKVTEKGKDVELRCDPISGHTALYWYRQSLGQGLEFLIYFQGNSAPDKSGLPSDRFSAERTGGSVSTLTIQRTQQEDSAVYLCASSLVWGGGREQYFGPGTRLTVT.